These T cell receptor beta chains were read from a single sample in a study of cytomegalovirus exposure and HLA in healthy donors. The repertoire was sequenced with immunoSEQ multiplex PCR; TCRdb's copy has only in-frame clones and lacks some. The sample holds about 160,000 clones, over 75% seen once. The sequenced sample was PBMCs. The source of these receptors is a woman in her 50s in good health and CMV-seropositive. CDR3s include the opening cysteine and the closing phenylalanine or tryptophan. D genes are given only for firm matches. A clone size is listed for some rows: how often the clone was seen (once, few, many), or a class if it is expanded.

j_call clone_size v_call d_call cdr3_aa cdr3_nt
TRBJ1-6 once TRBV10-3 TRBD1 CAISPTGQGADSPLHF TGTGCCATCAGCCCGACCGGACAGGGGGCTGATTCACCCCTCCACTTT
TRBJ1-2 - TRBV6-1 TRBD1 CASSAGQGNYNGYTF TGTGCCAGCAGTGCAGGACAGGGGAATTATAATGGCTACACCTTC
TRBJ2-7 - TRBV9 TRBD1 CASSEGVGQASYEQYF TGTGCCAGCAGCGAGGGGGTGGGACAGGCCTCCTACGAGCAGTACTTC
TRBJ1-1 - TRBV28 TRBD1 CASSFWTGSNTEAFF TGTGCCAGCAGTTTCTGGACAGGGTCGAACACTGAAGCTTTCTTT
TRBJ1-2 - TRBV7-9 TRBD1 CASSLGTGVYGYTF TGTGCCAGCAGCTTGGGGACAGGGGTCTATGGCTACACCTTC
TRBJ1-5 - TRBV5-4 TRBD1 CASGIQGTNQPQHF TGTGCCAGCGGCATACAGGGGACAAATCAGCCCCAGCATTTT
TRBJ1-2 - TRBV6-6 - CASSVEANGYTF TGTGCCAGCAGTGTGGAAGCGAATGGCTACACCTTC
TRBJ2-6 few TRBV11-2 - CASSLGRGANVLTF TGTGCCAGCAGCTTAGGCAGGGGAGCTAACGTCCTGACTTTC
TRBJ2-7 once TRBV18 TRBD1 CASSLRRDRVYEQYF TGTGCCAGCTCACTACGCCGGGACAGGGTCTACGAGCAGTACTTC
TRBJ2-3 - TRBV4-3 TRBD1 CASSLGTGLTDTQYF TGCGCCAGCAGCCTTGGGACAGGCCTCACAGATACGCAGTATTTT
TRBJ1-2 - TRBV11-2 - CASSLGGSYTF TGTGCCAGCAGCTTAGGGGGCAGCTACACCTTC
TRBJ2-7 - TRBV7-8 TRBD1 CASSKGQGRGYEQYF TGTGCCAGCAGCAAAGGACAGGGGAGAGGCTACGAGCAGTACTTC
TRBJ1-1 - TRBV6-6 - CASTPSAANTEAFF TGTGCCAGCACCCCTTCGGCGGCGAACACTGAAGCTTTCTTT
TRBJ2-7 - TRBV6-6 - CASSYEDSGLSYEQYF TGTGCCAGCAGTTACGAGGACAGTGGCCTCTCCTACGAGCAGTACTTC
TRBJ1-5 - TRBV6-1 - CASTAGPYQPQHF TGTGCCAGCACAGCAGGGCCGTATCAGCCCCAGCATTTT
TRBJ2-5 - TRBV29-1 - CSAAGFLGETQYF TGCAGCGCAGCGGGTTTCCTCGGGGAGACCCAGTACTTC
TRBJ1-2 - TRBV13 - CASSHANYGYTF TGTGCCAGCAGCCACGCGAACTATGGCTACACCTTC
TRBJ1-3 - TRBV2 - CASGRGSGNTIYF TGTGCCAGCGGACGGGGCTCTGGAAACACCATATATTTT
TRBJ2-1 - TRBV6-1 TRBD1 CASNEDRGYNEQFF TGTGCCAGCAACGAGGACAGGGGTTACAATGAGCAGTTCTTC
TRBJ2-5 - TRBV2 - CASSEYETQYF TGTGCCAGCAGTGAATATGAGACCCAGTACTTC
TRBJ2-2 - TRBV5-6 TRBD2 CASSFGLAETGELFF TGTGCCAGCAGCTTCGGACTAGCGGAGACCGGGGAGCTGTTTTTT
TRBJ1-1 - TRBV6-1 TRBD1 CASSRQGAGTEAFF TGTGCCAGCAGTCGACAGGGGGCGGGTACTGAAGCTTTCTTT
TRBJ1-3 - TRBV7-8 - CASSLLGFSGNTIYF TGTGCCAGCAGTTTACTCGGGTTCTCTGGAAACACCATATATTTT
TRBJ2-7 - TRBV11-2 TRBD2 CASSPILTSGVYEQYF TGTGCCAGCAGCCCGATCTTGACTAGCGGGGTCTACGAGCAGTACTTC
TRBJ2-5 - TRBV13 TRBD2 CASSSRTSGEETQYF TGTGCCAGCAGCTCTCGGACTAGTGGAGAAGAGACCCAGTACTTC
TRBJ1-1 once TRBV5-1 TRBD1 CASSNDRGDTEAFF TGCGCCAGCAGCAACGACAGGGGTGACACTGAAGCTTTCTTT
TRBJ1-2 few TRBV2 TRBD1 CASSGTGGSYGYTF TGTGCCAGCAGCGGGACAGGGGGGAGCTATGGCTACACCTTC
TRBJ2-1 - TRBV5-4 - CASSTLQSGEQFF TGTGCCAGCAGCACCCTCCAGTCAGGTGAGCAGTTCTTC
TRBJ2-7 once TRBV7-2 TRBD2 CASSLRGLAGGLSYEQYF TGTGCCAGCAGCTTACGAGGGCTAGCGGGAGGCCTCTCCTACGAGCAGTACTTC
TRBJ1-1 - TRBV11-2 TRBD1 CASSDPRGSSDTEAFF TGTGCCAGCAGCGACCCCAGGGGGAGCTCCGACACTGAAGCTTTCTTT
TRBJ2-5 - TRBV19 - CASGAAIGQETQYF TGTGCCAGTGGGGCGGCAATAGGTCAAGAGACCCAGTACTTC
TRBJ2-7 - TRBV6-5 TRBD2 CASSGGAGPYEQYF TGTGCCAGCAGCGGGGGGGCCGGACCCTACGAGCAGTACTTC
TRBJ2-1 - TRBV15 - CATSREGQGYNEQFF TGTGCCACCAGCCGGGAGGGACAGGGCTACAATGAGCAGTTCTTC
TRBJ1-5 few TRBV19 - CASSIRYSNQPQHF TGTGCCAGTAGTATCAGGTATAGCAATCAGCCCCAGCATTTT
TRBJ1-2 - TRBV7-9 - CASSLDTRVYGYTF TGTGCCAGCAGCTTAGATACCCGGGTCTATGGCTACACCTTC
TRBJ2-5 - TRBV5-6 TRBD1 CASSSRQGSKQYF TGTGCCAGCAGCAGCCGACAGGGCTCAAAGCAGTACTTC
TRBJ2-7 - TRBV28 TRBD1 CASSSGQGAPDEQYF TGTGCCAGCAGTTCCGGGCAGGGGGCCCCGGACGAGCAGTACTTC
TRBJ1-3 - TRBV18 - CASSPATSRSGNTIYF TGTGCCAGCTCACCAGCCACGTCCAGGTCTGGAAACACCATATATTTT